This TCR beta chain was retrieved from a study of blood T cell repertoires in COVID-19. The overall study: The United States, Italy and Spain supplied acute and convalescent COVID-19 samples. T cells, B-cell-depleted T cells, or PBMCs provided the cDNA or gDNA that served as material.

Deletions cut 4 bases from V and 0 bases from J, with 17 bases between. Germline V gene sequence: CDR1 SGDLS, CDR2 YYNGEE. The CDR3 spans 17 residues. Those enrolled in Seattle joined during active infection and were followed longitudinally afterward. The authors' processing: Using reference gene primer amplification, nucleated cell counts were estimated. Some clones are missing from TCRdb's copy, which holds only in-frame ones; the method was immunoSEQ multiplex PCR. V, J and clone size were drawn from that table, and D and trimming were deduced from the DNA. The table shows fewer than 350,000 clones, with about 86% occurring only once.

Material: peripheral blood. The chain joins TRBV9 to TRBJ2-1; a possible D gene is TRBD2 (6 bases). This clonotype originated in a woman aged 30 to 39 with COVID-19, enrolled during active disease. The CDR3 reads CASSLRLVLSSYNEQFF. CDR3 coding DNA: TGTGCCAGCAGCCTGAGACTAGTCTTGAGCTCCTACAATGAGCAGTTCTTC.